This T cell receptor (beta chain) was obtained from a study of beta chain features in type 1 diabetes. Study-level points and caveats: Shortening that was moderate but significant affected the TCRB CDR3s of Type 1 diabetes patients in all four CD4+ subsets. Shorter templates might be favored by PCR, and equally so in patients and in controls. Whether TCRB rearrangement is influenced by HLA type went unresolved here.

Germline V gene sequence: CDR1 SGHRS, CDR2 YFSETQ. V was shortened by 4 bases and J by 0 bases, with 13 bases between the two germline ends. The CDR3 covers 15 residues. Stem cell-like memory, regulatory, central memory and naive CD4+ cells were sorted via CD45RO/CCR7/CD25/CD127/CD95/CD27. The investigators reverse transcribed all of the isolated RNA, so they sequenced expressed TCRB transcripts. An average of approximately 3.4 million reads was obtained for naive, central memory and regulatory T cell samples. Data came from immunoSEQ multiplex PCR; TCRdb stores just in-frame clones and leaves some out. The table has roughly 140,000 clones, about a tenth seen once. Concerning this clone itself: Its specificity is unknown.

The genes are TRBV5-1 and TRBJ2-5; D possibly corresponds to TRBD2 (6 bases). The sequenced sample was central memory CD4+ T cells from blood. This TCR derives from a man younger than 40 with type 1 diabetes. The CDR3 here is CASSPGTVHQETQYF. DNA for the CDR3: TGCGCCAGCAGCCCCGGGACTGTTCACCAAGAGACCCAGTACTTC.